This entry concerns a single TCR beta chain. Trimming shortened V by 4 bases and J by 6 bases, and 21 bases separated the two germline ends. Germline V gene sequence: CDR1 LGHDT, CDR2 YNNKEL (reference sequence). The CDR3 covers 16 residues. This entry comes from a study of blood T cell repertoires in COVID-19. Measured with immunoSEQ multiplex PCR; TCRdb has only the in-frame clones, and not every one. The data hold 250,000 to 400,000 clones, with over 85% observed a single time. This TCR came from a man aged 55 to 69 who had recovered from COVID-19. The gene calls are TRBV3-1 (or the pseudogene TRBV3-2) and TRBJ1-2; no firm D call. Material: PBMCs or T cells enriched from blood (not recorded which). CDR3 protein: CASSRHLLSSSHGYTF. DNA for the CDR3: TGTGCCAGCAGCCGACATCTCCTGAGCAGCAGCCATGGCTACACCTTC.